The 16 T cell receptor beta chains below all came from one sample that was sequenced in a study of shared clonotypes between healthy human individuals. The assay was immunoSEQ multiplex PCR, and TCRdb's table has in-frame clones only and misses some. Among some 2.3 million clones, 90% to 95% were seen once, and the ten largest hold roughly 0.36%. Sequencing was done on a sample of naive CD4+ T cells from PBMCs. Described subset: CD45RA+ positively selected. These receptors originate from a man aged 18-30 years in good health. Some clones in this sample may be carry-over from other donors' samples.

This sequence joins TRBV13 and TRBJ2-7; a possible D gene is TRBD1 (5 bases). The ends were cut back, 5 bases at V and 1 base at J, with 15 bases in the middle. The CDR3 is 15 residues long. Germline assignment: CDR1 PRHDT and CDR2 FYEKMQ (reference sequence). The CDR3 DNA reads as TGTGCCAGCAGCGCCATGGGGCTTCAATCCTACGAGCAGTACTTC. Translation: CASSAMGLQSYEQYF.

A few counts support this clone. This chain connects TRBV2 to TRBJ1-1; possibly TRBD1 for D (5 bases). Germline CDR1 reads SNHLY; CDR2 reads FYNNEI. CDR3 length equals 13 residues. The germline V and J ends were trimmed by 7 bases and 2 bases, with 11 bases remaining between them. CDR3 protein: CASTSDRNTEAFF. CDR3 coding DNA: TGTGCCAGCACTAGTGACAGAAACACTGAAGCTTTCTTT.

In nucleotides, the CDR3 is TGTGCCAGCAGCGTAGAAGTTGCTGGAAACACCATATATTTT. Amino acids: CASSVEVAGNTIYF. The chain uses TRBV9 and TRBJ1-3; D unclear. The CDR3 is 14 residues long. CDR1 is SGDLS, CDR2 YYNGEE, per germline. V was cut by 0 bases and J by 2 bases, with 6 bases left in between. Full variable domain (missing parts from reference TRBV9 and TRBJ1-3): DSGVTQTPKHLITATGQRVTLRCSPRSGDLSVYWYQQSLDQGLQFLIQYYNGEERAKGNILERFSAQQFPDLHSELNLSSLELGDSALYFCASSVEVAGNTIYFGEGSWLTVV.

The gene calls are TRBV5-4 and TRBJ2-2; TRBD2 matches 10 bases. V shed 1 base and J 5 bases; nucleotides not matched to a gene: 14. Looked up from germline, CDR1 is SGHNT and CDR2 is YYREEE (reference sequence). The CDR3 loop spans 19 amino acids. The CDR3 nucleotides read TGTGCCAGCAGCTTGAGCCTTATTAGCGGGAGGATGTCGACCGGGGAGCTGTTTTTT. This translates into CASSLSLISGRMSTGELFF.

A remark on this clone: The same CDR3 arises from other DNA sequences in this sample as well. The chain employs TRBV5-4 and TRBJ2-5; tentatively, D is TRBD2 (6 bases). The CDR3 consists of 13 residues. CDR1 is SGHNT and CDR2 is YYREEE in the germline V gene (reference sequence). V was pared by 4 bases and J by 4 bases, with 11 bases between. CDR3 residues: CASSLSGRETQYF. The CDR3 DNA follows: TGTGCCAGCAGCCTGAGCGGGCGAGAGACCCAGTACTTC.

This rearrangement joins TRBV5-4 to TRBJ2-2, with D hard to call. Germline CDR1 reads SGHNT; CDR2 reads YYREEE (reference sequence). With 5 bases removed from V and 8 bases from J, the gap between germline ends came to 10 bases. This CDR3 contains 12 residues. Here the CDR3 reads CASRLAGGELFF. CDR3 coding DNA: TGTGCCAGCAGGCTTGCTGGGGGGGAGCTGTTTTTT.

This sequence joins TRBV5-1 and TRBJ1-3; D perhaps matches TRBD1 (6 bases). This CDR3 has 15 amino acids. Per the germline V gene, CDR1 is SGHRS and CDR2 is YFSETQ. V lost 6 bases and J lost 2, with 15 bases in between. The CDR3 reads CASTPQGIAGNTIYF. The CDR3 nucleotides read TGCGCCAGCACCCCGCAGGGGATAGCTGGAAACACCATATATTTT.

The chain combines TRBV4-2 with TRBJ2-7, with 11 bases matching TRBD2. Per germline, CDR1 LGHNA and CDR2 YNFKEQ. The V gene end was trimmed by 1 base and the J gene end by 2 bases; junction bases not matched to a gene: 1. This CDR3 has 15 amino acids. The CDR3 coding sequence is TGTGCCAGCAGCCAAGCACTAGCGGGGGCCTACGAGCAGTACTTC. This translates into CASSQALAGAYEQYF.

This chain links TRBV5-6 with TRBJ2-5, with D possibly being TRBD2 (6 bases). The closer fit of TRBJ2-7 to the DNA end suggests the J call may be wrong. Per the germline V gene, CDR1 is SGHDT and CDR2 is YYEEEE. The CDR3 length is 13 residues. CDR3 coding DNA: TGTGCCAGCAGCTTCGGGGGTAGGAACGAGCAGTACTTC. Its protein product is CASSFGGRNEQYF.

Here the CDR3 DNA reads TGTGCCAGCAGCTTGGTAGGCACAGATACGCAGTATTTT. Translation gives CASSLVGTDTQYF. J is TRBJ2-3 and V is TRBV5-4; D is undetermined. In germline, CDR1 is SGHNT, CDR2 YYREEE (reference sequence). Trimming left V 0 bases short and J 1 base short, with 3 bases between. The CDR3 covers 13 residues. The whole variable domain, remainder taken from reference TRBV5-4 and TRBJ2-3, is ETGVTQSPTHLIKTRGQQVTLRCSSQSGHNTVSWYQQALGQGPQFIFQYYREEENGRGNFPPRFSGLQFPNYSSELNVNALELDDSALYLCASSLVGTDTQYFGPGTRLTVL.

As for this clone: At the DNA level, this CDR3 is encoded by other sequences in the same sample as well. The V and J genes are TRBV6-5 and TRBJ1-5, with a tentative D call TRBD1 (5 bases). The CDR3 length is 14 residues. Deletions cut 0 bases from V and 3 bases from J, with 6 bases between. Germline V gives CDR1 MNHEY, CDR2 SVGAGI. The CDR3 loop reads CASSYSGVNQPQHF. The CDR3 bases are TGTGCCAGCAGTTACTCGGGGGTCAATCAGCCCCAGCATTTT.

The chain has TRBV28 and TRBJ2-1; tentatively, D is TRBD1 or TRBD2 (5 bases each). V was clipped by 6 bases and J by 5 bases, with 11 bases between them. The CDR3 contains 13 residues. Germline V lookup: CDR1 MDHEN, CDR2 SYDVKM. The CDR3 nucleotides read TGTGCCAGCAGCCTCGGGACGAACAATGAGCAGTTCTTC. It translates to CASSLGTNNEQFF.

The chain recombines TRBV18 with TRBJ2-5, with D hard to call. Deletions cut 3 bases from V and 7 bases from J, with 12 bases between. The CDR3 has 13 residues. The germline CDR1 and CDR2 sequences are KGHSH and LQKENI. CDR3 sequence: CASSPSEVGTQYF. Written as DNA, the CDR3 is TGTGCCAGCTCACCGAGCGAAGTGGGGACCCAGTACTTC.

This clone has only one observation. Other nucleotide sequences in the sample specify the same CDR3. The CDR3 loop is CASSLGTSGSGETQYF. The CDR3 bases are TGTGCCAGCAGCTTGGGGACTAGCGGGAGTGGTGAGACCCAGTACTTC. The chain joins TRBV7-3 to TRBJ2-5; TRBD2 aligns across 14 bases. This CDR3 has 16 residues. Germline assignment: CDR1 SGHTA and CDR2 FQGTGA. V gave up 3 bases and J gave up 5 bases; unmatched junction bases: 5.

The chain employs TRBV5-1 and TRBJ2-2; 7 bases are shared with TRBD1. The CDR3 contains 17 residues. J gave up 7 bases and V 4 bases, and 16 bases lay outside the gene matches. From germline, CDR1 is SGHRS and CDR2 YFSETQ. This CDR3 reads CASSLLVTGLSGGELFF. The CDR3 DNA reads as TGCGCCAGCAGCCTGCTGGTGACAGGGCTCTCCGGCGGGGAGCTGTTTTTT.

The chain recombines TRBV19 with TRBJ1-4; 7 nucleotides line up with TRBD1. Germline loops: CDR1 LNHDA, CDR2 SQIVND (reference sequence). V was clipped by 4 bases and J by 5 bases; unmatched bases: 7. There are 15 residues in the CDR3. The CDR3 DNA is TGTGCCAGTAGTACCACCGGGACAGCGAATGAAAAACTGTTTTTT. It is translated as CASSTTGTANEKLFF.